These 8 T cell receptor beta chains were all obtained from the same sample, sequenced in a study of CXCR3-negative and CXCR3-positive naive CD8 T cells. 5' RACE that incorporated UMI labels was used to prepare the TRB cDNA libraries. TCRdb re-called the 5' RACE reads; one entry per CDR3 protein, DNA not given. The data show 45,000 to 55,000 distinct CDR3 sequences, and the top ten clones hold 15%. The sequencing input was memory CD8+ T cells from blood. The receptors stem from a human donor in good health. Some clones in this sample may be carry-over from other donors' samples.

V and J are TRBV29-1 and TRBJ2-1; lacking DNA, the TRBD1 call made by TCRdb goes unchecked. Germline V gene sequence: CDR1 SQVTM, CDR2 ANQGSEA. The CDR3 has 12 residues. CDR3 residues: CSGVTGGNEQFF.

V gene TRBV18 combines with J gene TRBJ2-7; TCRdb returns TRBD2, unconfirmable since there is no DNA. The CDR3 totals 16 residues. The germline gives CDR1 KGHSH, CDR2 LQKENI. CDR3: CASSPQDPRERYEQYF.

The chain links TRBV3-1 to TRBJ2-3. Per the germline V gene, CDR1 is LGHDT and CDR2 is YNNKEL (reference sequence). This CDR3 spans 14 amino acids. This CDR3 reads CASSQDLPTDTQYF.

V gene TRBV7-3 combines with J gene TRBJ1-5; the TCRdb call, TRBD1, lacks DNA for checking. The CDR3 sequence is 18 residues long. Germline loops: CDR1 SGHTA, CDR2 FQGTGA. The CDR3 sequence is CASSYLTGYERRNQPQHF.

The chain is built from TRBV6-5 and TRBJ2-7. Germline CDR1 and CDR2: MNHEY and SVGAGI. CDR3 length equals 14 residues. The CDR3 loop is CASSYSGEPYEQYF.

The chain links TRBV29-1 to TRBJ2-2. This CDR3 contains 12 residues. Germline V lookup: CDR1 SQVTM, CDR2 ANQGSEA. The CDR3 is CSVERNTGELFF.

J is TRBJ2-1 and V is TRBV2; the D gene TCRdb calls, TRBD1, cannot be checked with no DNA. The CDR3 runs to 14 residues. CDR1 is SNHLY and CDR2 is FYNNEI in the germline V gene. This chain's CDR3 is CASSDAGQGDEQFF.

The chain links TRBV5-5 to TRBJ2-2; TCRdb reports TRBD1, a call that lacks DNA to check it against. From germline, CDR1 is SGHKS and CDR2 YYEKEE (reference sequence). This CDR3 spans 16 amino acids. CDR3 in amino acids: CASSPIGAPDTGELFF.